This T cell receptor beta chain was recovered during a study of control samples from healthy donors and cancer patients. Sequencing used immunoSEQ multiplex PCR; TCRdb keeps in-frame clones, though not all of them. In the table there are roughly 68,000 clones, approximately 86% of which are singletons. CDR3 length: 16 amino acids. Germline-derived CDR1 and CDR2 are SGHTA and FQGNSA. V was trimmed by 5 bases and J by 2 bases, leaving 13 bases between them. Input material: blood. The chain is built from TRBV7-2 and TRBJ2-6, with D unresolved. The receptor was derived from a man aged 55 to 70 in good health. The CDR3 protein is CASSPIGGAGANVLTF. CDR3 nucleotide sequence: TGTGCCAGCAGCCCCATCGGCGGCGCTGGGGCCAACGTCCTGACTTTC.